The 4 T cell receptor beta chains below all came from one sample that was sequenced in a study of blood T cell repertoires in COVID-19 (dated by TCRdb to about 2020). Library generation was performed with the immunoSEQ multiplex PCR assay. Held by TCRdb, this immuneACCESS table contains in-frame sequences only and omits some clones. Under half of the omission traces to an unresolved V gene where checked; the cause of the rest is unknown. Within this sample are 190,000 or so clones, with around nine tenths of them counted one time only. The biggest ten clones account for approximately 6% of the sample. Sequencing was done on a sample of peripheral blood. These receptors were taken from a man in his sixties who had recovered from COVID-19.

The V and J genes are TRBV6-5 and TRBJ2-7; unclear D gene. Germline V CDR1 and CDR2: MNHEY, SVGAGI. The CDR3 covers 15 residues. V lost 0 bases and J lost 2, with 11 bases in between. The CDR3 nucleotides read TGTGCCAGCAGTTACTCTTCCGGGTATACCTACGAGCAGTACTTC. Protein: CASSYSSGYTYEQYF.

The V and J genes are TRBV28 and TRBJ1-6; tentatively, D is TRBD1 (6 bases). There are 15 residues in the CDR3. CDR1 is MDHEN and CDR2 is SYDVKM in the germline V gene. Between the trimmed V and J ends, which lost 7 bases and 4 bases, there was a span of 14 bases. The CDR3 protein is CASNGQWGYNSPLHF. CDR3 coding DNA: TGTGCCAGCAACGGACAGTGGGGGTATAATTCACCCCTCCACTTT. The full variable domain, with the rest looked up from reference TRBV28 and TRBJ1-6, is DVKVTQSSRYLVKRTGEKVFLECVQDMDHENMFWYRQDPGLGLRLIYFSYDVKMKEKGDIPEGYSVSREKKERFSLILESASTNQTSMYLCASNGQWGYNSPLHFGNGTRLTVT.

This sequence joins TRBV3-1 (or the pseudogene TRBV3-2) and TRBJ1-2; no clear D gene. There are 12 residues in the CDR3. Trimming removed 6 bases at V and 0 bases at J, with 5 bases between. The germline V gene encodes CDR1 LGHDT and CDR2 YNNKEL (reference sequence). The CDR3: CASSTANYGYTF. CDR3 nucleotide sequence: TGTGCCAGCAGTACTGCTAACTATGGCTACACCTTC.

The chain employs TRBV30 and TRBJ2-6; D call uncertain. The CDR3 runs 13 residues. CDR1 GTSNPN and CDR2 SVGIG come from the germline V gene (reference sequence). V was trimmed by 1 base and J by 3 bases, leaving 4 bases between them. The DNA of the CDR3 is TGTGCCTGGAGTGCCGGTGGGGCCAACGTCCTGACTTTC. It codes for CAWSAGGANVLTF.